A single sample is the source of the 7 T cell receptor beta chains below, sequenced in a study of shared clonotypes between healthy human individuals (dated by TCRdb to the early 2020s). The receptor library was made with the immunoSEQ multiplex PCR assay. In its TCRdb copy, this immuneACCESS table keeps in-frame sequences only and misses some clones. Where compared with another copy, unresolved V genes explain less than half of these, and the others have no known cause. Within this sample are 2 million or so clones, with roughly 95% of them counted one time only. The top ten clones comprise 0.1% to 0.15% of the sample. Sequencing was done on a sample of naive CD4+ T cells sorted from blood. This specimen's cell subset or site label, per the study, means: CD45RA+ positively selected. These receptors all stem from a young man in good health.

The chain couples TRBV4-1 to TRBJ1-5; 9 nucleotides match TRBD1. CDR1 is MGHRA and CDR2 is YSYEKL in the germline V gene. V dropped 2 bases and J dropped 4; count of bases not matched to a gene: 12. The CDR3 runs 18 residues. The CDR3 here is CASSQIYPPGQGNQPQHF. The CDR3 DNA follows: TGCGCCAGCAGCCAAATCTACCCCCCGGGACAGGGAAATCAGCCCCAGCATTTT.

The CDR3 sequence is CASSPTGTGNTIYF. CDR3 sequence (DNA): TGTGCCAGCAGTCCGACAGGAACTGGAAACACCATATATTTT. The rearrangement joins TRBV6-6 to TRBJ1-3; tentatively, D is TRBD1 (6 bases). V was clipped by 5 bases and J by 2 bases, with 10 bases between them. The CDR3 has 14 residues. Germline V CDR1 and CDR2: MNHNY, SVGAGI (reference sequence).

The J gene is TRBJ2-1, the V gene TRBV19; 7 nucleotides agree with TRBD2. The junction had 16 bases not matched to a gene; V was cut back by 6 bases and J by 8 bases. Germline V gives CDR1 LNHDA, CDR2 SQIVND (reference sequence). CDR3 size: 16 residues. The CDR3 DNA is TGTGCCAGTAGCAAGGGACTACCCGTCTTTGTAGATGAGCAGTTCTTC. This encodes CASSKGLPVFVDEQFF.

The rearrangement uses TRBV6-5 and TRBJ2-1; TRBD1 agrees at 7 bases. J lost 9 bases, V lost 7 bases, and 9 bases had no gene match. The CDR3 is 13 amino acids. Germline assignment: CDR1 MNHEY and CDR2 SVGAGI. The DNA of the CDR3 is TGTGCCAGCAAGACAGGGAATAGTGGTGAGCAGTTCTTC. Its translation: CASKTGNSGEQFF.

The CDR3 spells CASGFRGKGFNEQFF. CDR3 DNA: TGTGCTAGTGGTTTCCGGGGAAAAGGCTTCAATGAGCAGTTCTTC. The chain links TRBV12-5 to TRBJ2-1; tentatively, D is TRBD2 (5 bases). This CDR3 spans 15 amino acids. The V gene lost 3 bases and the J gene lost 6 bases, with 15 bases spanning the gap. Germline V gives CDR1 LGHNT, CDR2 FRNRAP.

The J gene is TRBJ2-5, the V gene TRBV7-3, with D unclear. CDR3 length: 14 residues. V lost 2 bases and J 5 bases, leaving 12 bases between the germline ends. Germline CDR1 SGHTA, CDR2 FQGTGA. CDR3 bases: TGTGCCAGCAGCTTAGGGTTTGCGTCGGAGACCCAGTACTTC. Translation gives CASSLGFASETQYF.

A remark on this clone: Within the sample, other DNA sequences also encode this same CDR3. The rearrangement uses TRBV10-1 and TRBJ2-5, with D perhaps matching TRBD1 (5 bases). The germline V gene encodes CDR1 WNHNN and CDR2 SYGVQD (reference sequence). This CDR3 region has 13 residues. Trimming shortened V by 3 bases and J by 5 bases, and 10 bases separated the two germline ends. The chain's CDR3 is CASSDRGAETQYF. Here the CDR3 DNA reads TGCGCCAGCAGTGATAGGGGCGCGGAGACCCAGTACTTC.